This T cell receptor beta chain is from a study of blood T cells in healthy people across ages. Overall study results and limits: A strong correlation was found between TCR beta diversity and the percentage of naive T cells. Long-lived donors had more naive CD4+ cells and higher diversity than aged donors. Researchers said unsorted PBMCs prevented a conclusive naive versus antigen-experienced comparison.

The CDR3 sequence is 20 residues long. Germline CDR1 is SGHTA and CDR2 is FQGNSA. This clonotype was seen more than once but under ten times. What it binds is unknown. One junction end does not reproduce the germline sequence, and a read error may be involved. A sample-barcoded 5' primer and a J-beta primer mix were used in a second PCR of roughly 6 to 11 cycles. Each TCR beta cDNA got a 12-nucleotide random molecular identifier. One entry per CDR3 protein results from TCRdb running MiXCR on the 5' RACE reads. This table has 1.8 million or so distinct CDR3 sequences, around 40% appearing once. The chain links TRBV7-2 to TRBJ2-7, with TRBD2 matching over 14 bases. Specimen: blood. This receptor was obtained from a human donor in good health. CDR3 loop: CARSSARLAGGKVSSYEQYF. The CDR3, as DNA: TGTGCCCGCAGCTCAGCCCGACTAGCGGGGGGGAAGGTTAGCTCCTACGAGCAGTACTTC. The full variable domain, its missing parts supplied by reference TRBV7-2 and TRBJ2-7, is GAGVSQSPSNKVTEKGKDVELRCDPISGHTALYWYRQSLGQGLEFLIYFQGNSAPDKSGLPSDRFSAERTGGSVSTLTIQRTQQEDSAVYLCARSSARLAGGKVSSYEQYFGPGTRLTVT.